This entry lists 30 T cell receptor beta chains sequenced from one sample in a study of T-cell memory formation after mild COVID-19. Each CDR3 protein is one row after TCRdb ran MiXCR on the 5' RACE reads. The table shows around 450,000 distinct CDR3 sequences, with over 15% occurring only once. Specimen: PBMCs or a T cell subset sorted from them (not recorded which). These TCRs come from an adult woman who had mild COVID-19 (a few samples of this study predate the infection). Cell type and time point are not known.

This clonotype was counted many times. The rearrangement links TRBV5-1 to TRBJ2-1; D unresolved. CDR1 and CDR2 from the germline V gene are SGHRS and YFSETQ. The CDR3 has 15 amino acids. V lost 4 bases and J lost 0, with 11 bases in between. For the CDR3, the DNA is TGCGCCAGCAGCCCGGACCGAAGCTCCTACAATGAGCAGTTCTTC. This translates into CASSPDRSSYNEQFF.

The table lists this clonotype with a few counts. The chain recombines TRBV7-2 with TRBJ2-2; 7 bases map to TRBD2. Germline CDR1 and CDR2: SGHTA and FQGNSA. The CDR3 runs 15 residues. J gave up 6 bases and V 4 bases, and 8 bases lay outside the gene matches. This CDR3 reads CASSSAARGAGELFF. CDR3 nucleotides: TGTGCCAGCAGCTCGGCGGCCCGGGGGGCCGGGGAGCTGTTTTTT.

J is TRBJ2-3 and V is TRBV20-1; D might be TRBD2 (6 bases). The CDR3 loop spans 14 amino acids. The V gene lost 6 bases and the J gene lost 1 base, with 14 bases spanning the gap. The germline gives CDR1 DFQATT, CDR2 SNEGSKA (reference sequence). The CDR3: CSAPAGGRTDTQYF. The CDR3 DNA reads TGCAGTGCCCCCGCCGGGGGTCGCACAGATACGCAGTATTTT.

The chain recombines TRBV7-9 with TRBJ1-1; D unresolved. Germline V gives CDR1 SEHNR, CDR2 FQNEAQ (reference sequence). This CDR3 has 12 residues. Trimming stripped 4 bases from V and 6 bases from J, with 9 bases between. CDR3 nucleotide sequence: TGTGCCAGCAGCTCTAACTCGGCTGAAGCTTTCTTT. Its translation: CASSSNSAEAFF.

The chain is built from TRBV20-1 and TRBJ1-1; D call uncertain. The V gene's germline CDR1 is DFQATT and CDR2 SNEGSKA (reference sequence). The CDR3 covers 15 residues. V lost 1 base and J lost 1, with 13 bases in between. The CDR3 nucleotides read TGCAGTGCTAGAGGGTTAAGTGGACGGAACACTGAAGCTTTCTTT. This translates into CSARGLSGRNTEAFF.

The chain combines TRBV4-1 with TRBJ2-3, with a tentative D call TRBD2 (5 bases). CDR1 and CDR2 from the germline V gene are MGHRA and YSYEKL. Trimming took off 0 bases at V and 0 bases at J, with 19 bases between the two ends. The CDR3 is made up of 19 amino acids. The CDR3 DNA is TGCGCCAGCAGCCAAGATCCACCGGGGATTCTCTCTAGCACAGATACGCAGTATTTT. Protein: CASSQDPPGILSSTDTQYF.

In DNA form, the CDR3 reads TGCGCCAGCAGCCAAGGTTTTATGGGTTCGAGTCAGCCCCAGCATTTT. It codes for CASSQGFMGSSQPQHF. The chain carries TRBV4-1 and TRBJ1-5; D is unclear. This CDR3 is built from 16 residues. The ends were cut back, 1 base at V and 6 bases at J, with 16 bases in the middle. Germline V gene sequence: CDR1 MGHRA, CDR2 YSYEKL.

The rearrangement joins TRBV7-9 to TRBJ2-1; the match to TRBD2 covers 9 bases. The CDR3 sequence is 16 residues long. Germline trimming cut 5 bases from V and 4 bases from J; bases unmatched to any gene: 9. Germline V gene data show CDR1 as SEHNR and CDR2 as FQNEAQ (reference sequence). The CDR3 loop reads CASSPNRLAVYNEQFF. In DNA form, the CDR3 reads TGTGCCAGCAGCCCCAACCGACTAGCGGTATACAATGAGCAGTTCTTC.

This clonotype was seen more than once but under ten times. V usage is TRBV9 and J usage is TRBJ1-1, with a tentative D call TRBD1 (5 bases). Between the trimmed V and J ends, which lost 0 bases and 3 bases, there was a span of 12 bases. From germline, CDR1 is SGDLS and CDR2 YYNGEE. The CDR3 is made up of 15 amino acids. Here the CDR3 DNA reads TGTGCCAGCAGCGTAGGGGGGGTTGGCGACACTGAAGCTTTCTTT. Translation: CASSVGGVGDTEAFF.

The chain links TRBV9 to TRBJ2-7; no definite D call. V lost 0 bases to trimming and J lost 2 bases, with 15 bases between them. This CDR3 spans 16 amino acids. Germline V gene data show CDR1 as SGDLS and CDR2 as YYNGEE. The CDR3 loop reads CASSVESVTRPYEQYF. The CDR3 DNA is TGTGCCAGCAGCGTAGAAAGCGTTACCAGGCCCTACGAGCAGTACTTC.

This clonotype has more than one count but fewer than ten. This rearrangement joins TRBV9 to TRBJ1-1, with D uncertain. Per germline, CDR1 SGDLS and CDR2 YYNGEE. Trimming left V 0 bases short and J 5 bases short, with 11 bases between. This CDR3 is 14 amino acids long. Written as DNA, the CDR3 is TGTGCCAGCAGCGTAGCTTCGGCTGCGACTGAAGCTTTCTTT. Protein product: CASSVASAATEAFF.

This clonotype showed up just a few times. The V gene is TRBV24-1, the J gene TRBJ2-1; weak D call: TRBD1 (6 bases). Germline V gene data show CDR1 as KGHDR and CDR2 as SFDVKD. CDR3 length equals 16 residues. Trimming removed 0 bases from V and 5 bases from J, with 13 bases in between. The CDR3: CATSDLEAGADNEQFF. The CDR3 DNA reads TGTGCCACCAGTGATTTGGAGGCAGGGGCAGACAATGAGCAGTTCTTC.

The J gene is TRBJ1-5, the V gene TRBV12-3 or TRBV12-4; no definite D call. The germline V and J ends were trimmed by 6 bases and 5 bases, with 11 bases remaining between them. The CDR3 runs to 13 residues. The CDR3 nucleotides read TGTGCCAGCAGCGCAATTATGGATCAGCCCCAGCATTTT. Encoded protein: CASSAIMDQPQHF.

The chain couples TRBV15 to TRBJ2-3; tentative D call: TRBD2 (6 bases). Trimming took off 6 bases at V and 0 bases at J, with 10 bases between the two ends. The V gene's germline CDR1 is LNHNV and CDR2 YYDKDF (reference sequence). This CDR3 spans 14 amino acids. CDR3 sequence: CATSQRVSTDTQYF. In nucleotides, the CDR3 is TGTGCCACCAGTCAGCGGGTTAGCACAGATACGCAGTATTTT.

This clonotype was detected only a few times. The V call is TRBV18, the J call TRBJ2-5; D may be TRBD2 (7 bases). This CDR3 comprises 14 residues. Germline lookup yields CDR1 KGHSH and CDR2 LQKENI. V shed 3 bases and J shed 4 bases, with 12 bases lying between them. CDR3: CASSPAGAGETQYF. The CDR3 DNA reads TGTGCCAGCTCACCTGCGGGGGCAGGAGAGACCCAGTACTTC.

This clonotype has ten or more counts. The chain is built from TRBV4-1 and TRBJ2-7; D gene uncertain. Germline V gene lookup returns CDR1 MGHRA and CDR2 YSYEKL. Trimming took 0 bases from V and 1 from J, leaving 4 bases between them. The length of the CDR3 is 13 residues. The CDR3: CASSQDRSYEQYF. In nucleotides, the CDR3 is TGCGCCAGCAGCCAAGATCGGTCCTACGAGCAGTACTTC.

The rearrangement joins TRBV6-1 to TRBJ2-7; 14 bases align to TRBD2. J lost 7 bases, V lost 6 bases, and 5 bases had no gene match. Looked up from germline, CDR1 is MNHNS and CDR2 is SASEGT. The CDR3 spans 14 residues. The CDR3 here is CASRGLAGVGEQYF. The CDR3 DNA sequence: TGTGCCAGCAGGGGACTAGCGGGAGTAGGGGAGCAGTACTTC.

The sample holds a few counts of this clonotype. V gene TRBV27 combines with J gene TRBJ1-1, with TRBD1 matching 8 bases. This CDR3 spans 14 amino acids. The V gene end was trimmed by 6 bases and the J gene end by 4 bases; junction bases not matched to a gene: 7. From germline, CDR1 is MNHEY and CDR2 SMNVEV (reference sequence). The CDR3 sequence is CASRKQGGSTEAFF. The CDR3 DNA is TGTGCCAGCAGAAAACAGGGGGGTAGCACTGAAGCTTTCTTT.

This clonotype turned up a few times. J is TRBJ2-2 and V is TRBV6-5, with D maybe TRBD2 (6 bases). CDR1 and CDR2 (germline): MNHEY, SVGAGI. V was shortened by 0 bases and J by 4 bases, with 21 bases between the two germline ends. CDR3 length: 19 residues. The CDR3, as DNA: TGTGCCAGCAGTTACTCGAGGGTTAGGAACCCCGGGAGCACCGGGGAGCTGTTTTTT. This gives the protein CASSYSRVRNPGSTGELFF.

The chain couples TRBV4-1 to TRBJ1-5; the match to TRBD1 covers 10 bases. Germline-derived CDR1 and CDR2 are MGHRA and YSYEKL. V lost 4 bases and J lost 6; bases outside the gene matches: 15. The length of the CDR3 is 18 residues. The CDR3 DNA follows: TGCGCCAGCAGCCTGTATGGCCGGGACAGGGGTCATATTCAGCCCCAGCATTTT. It translates to CASSLYGRDRGHIQPQHF.

The J gene is TRBJ1-3, the V gene TRBV6-5; D unclear. CDR1 and CDR2 (germline): MNHEY, SVGAGI. This CDR3 has 14 amino acids. V lost 0 bases and J lost 3, with 6 bases in between. The CDR3 region has the DNA TGTGCCAGCAGTTACTCCATTAATGGAAACACCATATATTTT. Protein product: CASSYSINGNTIYF.

This chain links TRBV12-3 or TRBV12-4 with TRBJ2-3; D might be TRBD1 or TRBD2, each matching 5 bases. This CDR3 contains 15 residues. The V gene lost 6 bases and the J gene lost 3 bases, with 16 bases spanning the gap. CDR3 residues: CASSRGVLATDTQYF. The DNA of the CDR3 is TGTGCCAGCAGCAGAGGGGTCCTCGCAACAGATACGCAGTATTTT.

This chain links TRBV7-6 with TRBJ1-2, with D possibly being TRBD1 (6 bases). Trimming removed 2 bases at V and 5 bases at J, with 9 bases between. CDR1 SGHVS and CDR2 FNYEAQ come from the germline V gene. The CDR3 runs 13 residues. The CDR3: CASSLSQGYGYTF. CDR3 DNA sequence: TGTGCCAGCAGCTTAAGTCAGGGGTATGGCTACACCTTC.

This clonotype was recorded a few times. The chain couples TRBV5-1 to TRBJ1-1, with D tentatively TRBD1 (5 bases). V was shortened by 4 bases and J by 6 bases, with 16 bases between the two germline ends. Germline-derived CDR1 and CDR2 are SGHRS and YFSETQ. There are 14 residues in the CDR3. The CDR3 spells CASSVGARVPEAFF. In nucleotides, the CDR3 is TGCGCCAGCAGCGTTGGGGCCCGAGTGCCTGAAGCTTTCTTT.

This clonotype was picked up a small number of times. The chain combines TRBV5-1 with TRBJ1-1, with D hard to call. Germline V gene lookup returns CDR1 SGHRS and CDR2 YFSETQ. Trimming took off 0 bases at V and 5 bases at J, with 20 bases between the two ends. The CDR3 length is 17 residues. The CDR3 DNA follows: TGCGCCAGCAGCTTGGCCGAAGGGATCCAGTTTGGTACTGAAGCTTTCTTT. This translates into CASSLAEGIQFGTEAFF.

The V gene is TRBV7-3, the J gene TRBJ2-3, with no clear D. Trimming stripped 5 bases from V and 5 bases from J, with 11 bases between. This CDR3 region has 13 residues. Germline CDR1 and CDR2: SGHTA and FQGTGA. Written as DNA, the CDR3 is TGTGCCAGCAGCCCCGGACCGGAAGATACGCAGTATTTT. This codes for CASSPGPEDTQYF.

In its sample, this clonotype was seen a few times. The chain joins TRBV7-9 to TRBJ2-1; 10 bases are shared with TRBD2. Germline values: CDR1 SEHNR, CDR2 FQNEAQ (reference sequence). V shed 5 bases and J 6 bases; nucleotides not matched to a gene: 7. CDR3 length: 15 amino acids. The CDR3 region has the DNA TGTGCCAGCAGCCGATCCGGGACTAGCGTCAATGAGCAGTTCTTC. This encodes CASSRSGTSVNEQFF.

The V and J genes are TRBV9 and TRBJ2-7; perhaps TRBD2 as D (6 bases). V lost 0 bases and J lost 4, with 14 bases in between. This CDR3 region has 15 residues. Germline assignment: CDR1 SGDLS and CDR2 YYNGEE. The CDR3 nucleotides read TGTGCCAGCAGCGTAGGGGACCTAGCGCTATACGAGCAGTACTTC. Translation: CASSVGDLALYEQYF.

This clonotype was detected a few times. V usage is TRBV20-1 and J usage is TRBJ2-1, with 8 bases lining up with TRBD2. This CDR3 has 15 amino acids. The V gene's germline CDR1 is DFQATT and CDR2 SNEGSKA (reference sequence). J lost 2 bases, V lost 0 bases, and 3 bases had no gene match. The CDR3 region has the DNA TGCAGTGCTAGAGATAAAGCGGGAGCCTACAATGAGCAGTTCTTC. It yields the protein CSARDKAGAYNEQFF.

The chain combines TRBV7-7 with TRBJ2-2; D is possibly TRBD1 (6 bases). V lost 1 base and J lost 0, with 6 bases in between. CDR3 length equals 15 residues. Germline CDR1 and CDR2: SSHAT and FNYEAQ (reference sequence). Here the CDR3 DNA reads TGTGCCAGCAGCTTAGAGGGGGCGAACACCGGGGAGCTGTTTTTT. The encoded protein is CASSLEGANTGELFF.